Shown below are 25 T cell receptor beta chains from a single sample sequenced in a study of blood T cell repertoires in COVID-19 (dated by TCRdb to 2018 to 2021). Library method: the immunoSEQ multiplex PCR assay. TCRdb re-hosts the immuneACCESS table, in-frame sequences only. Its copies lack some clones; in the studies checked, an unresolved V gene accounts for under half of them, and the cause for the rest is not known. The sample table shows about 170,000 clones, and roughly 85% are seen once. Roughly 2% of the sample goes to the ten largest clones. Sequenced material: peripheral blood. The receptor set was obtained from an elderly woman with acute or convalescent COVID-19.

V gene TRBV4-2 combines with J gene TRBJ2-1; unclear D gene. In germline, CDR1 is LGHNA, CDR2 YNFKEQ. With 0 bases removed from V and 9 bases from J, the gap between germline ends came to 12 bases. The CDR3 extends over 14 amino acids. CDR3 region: CASSQDEGWAEQFF. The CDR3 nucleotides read TGTGCCAGCAGCCAAGATGAAGGCTGGGCTGAGCAGTTCTTC.

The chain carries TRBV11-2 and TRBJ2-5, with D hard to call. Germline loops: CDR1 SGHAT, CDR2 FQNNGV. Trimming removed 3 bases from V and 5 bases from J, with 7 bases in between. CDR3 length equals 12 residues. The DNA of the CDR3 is TGTGCCAGCAGCTTCCCTTCCGAGACCCAGTACTTC. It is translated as CASSFPSETQYF. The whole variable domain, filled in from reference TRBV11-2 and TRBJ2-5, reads EAGVAQSPRYKIIEKRQSVAFWCNPISGHATLYWYQQILGQGPKLLIQFQNNGVVDDSQLPKDRFSAERLKGVDSTLKIQPAKLEDSAVYLCASSFPSETQYFGPGTRLLVL.

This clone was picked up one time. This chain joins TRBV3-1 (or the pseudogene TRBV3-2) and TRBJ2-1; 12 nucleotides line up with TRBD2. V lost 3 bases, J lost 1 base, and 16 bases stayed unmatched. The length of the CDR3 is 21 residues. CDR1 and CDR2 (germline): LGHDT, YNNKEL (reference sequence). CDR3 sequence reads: CASSHVGLAGSVGVSYNEQFF. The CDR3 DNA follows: TGTGCCAGCAGCCACGTAGGACTAGCGGGATCGGTGGGGGTGTCCTACAATGAGCAGTTCTTC.

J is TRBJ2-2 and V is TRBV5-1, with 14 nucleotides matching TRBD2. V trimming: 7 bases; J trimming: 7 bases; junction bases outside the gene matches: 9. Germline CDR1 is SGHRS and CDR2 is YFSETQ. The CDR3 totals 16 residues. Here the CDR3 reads CASRSTSGRVNGELFF. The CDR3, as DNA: TGCGCCAGCCGATCGACTAGCGGGAGGGTAAACGGGGAGCTGTTTTTT. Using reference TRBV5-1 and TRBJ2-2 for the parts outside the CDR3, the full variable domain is KAGVTQTPRYLIKTRGQQVTLSCSPISGHRSVSWYQQTPGQGLQFLFEYFSETQRNKGNFPGRFSGRQFSNSRSEMNVSTLELGDSALYLCASRSTSGRVNGELFFGEGSRLTVL.

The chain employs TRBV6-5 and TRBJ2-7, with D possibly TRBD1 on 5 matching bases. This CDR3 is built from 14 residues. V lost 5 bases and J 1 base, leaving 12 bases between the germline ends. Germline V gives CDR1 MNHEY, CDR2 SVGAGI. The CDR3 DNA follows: TGTGCCAGCAGTATCAACAGGCTATCCTACGAGCAGTACTTC. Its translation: CASSINRLSYEQYF.

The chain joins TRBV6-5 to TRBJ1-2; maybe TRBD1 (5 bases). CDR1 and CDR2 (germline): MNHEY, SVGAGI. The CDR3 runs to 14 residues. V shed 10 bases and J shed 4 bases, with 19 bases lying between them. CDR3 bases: TGTGCCATCTCCCGAGACAGTTTCCCCTATGGCTACACCTTC. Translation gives CAISRDSFPYGYTF.

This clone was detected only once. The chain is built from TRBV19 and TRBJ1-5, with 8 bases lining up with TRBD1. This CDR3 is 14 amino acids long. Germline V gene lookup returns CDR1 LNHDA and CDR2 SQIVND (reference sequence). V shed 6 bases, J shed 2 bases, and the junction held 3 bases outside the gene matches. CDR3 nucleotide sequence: TGTGCCAGTAGGACGACAGGGGGCAATCAGCCCCAGCATTTT. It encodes CASRTTGGNQPQHF.

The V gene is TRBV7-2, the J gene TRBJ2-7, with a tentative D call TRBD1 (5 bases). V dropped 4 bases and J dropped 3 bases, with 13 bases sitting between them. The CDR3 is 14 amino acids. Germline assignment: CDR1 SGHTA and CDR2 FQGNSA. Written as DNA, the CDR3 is TGTGCCAGCAGCTCAGGGCTGTCCTACTACGAGCAGTACTTC. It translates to CASSSGLSYYEQYF.

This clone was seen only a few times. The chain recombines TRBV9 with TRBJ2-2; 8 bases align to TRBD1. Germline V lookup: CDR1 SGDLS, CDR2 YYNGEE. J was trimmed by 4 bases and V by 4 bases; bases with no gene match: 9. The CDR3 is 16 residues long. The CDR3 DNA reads TGTGCCAGCAGCCTCTCAGGACAGGGACCCACCGGGGAGCTGTTTTTT. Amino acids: CASSLSGQGPTGELFF. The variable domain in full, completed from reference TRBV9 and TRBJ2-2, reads DSGVTQTPKHLITATGQRVTLRCSPRSGDLSVYWYQQSLDQGLQFLIQYYNGEERAKGNILERFSAQQFPDLHSELNLSSLELGDSALYFCASSLSGQGPTGELFFGEGSRLTVL.

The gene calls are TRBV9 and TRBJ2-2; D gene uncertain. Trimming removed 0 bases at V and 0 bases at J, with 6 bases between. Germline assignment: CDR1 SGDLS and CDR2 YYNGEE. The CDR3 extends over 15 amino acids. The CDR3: CASSVAVSNTGELFF. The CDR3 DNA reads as TGTGCCAGCAGCGTAGCGGTATCGAACACCGGGGAGCTGTTTTTT. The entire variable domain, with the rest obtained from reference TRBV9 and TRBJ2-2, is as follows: DSGVTQTPKHLITATGQRVTLRCSPRSGDLSVYWYQQSLDQGLQFLIQYYNGEERAKGNILERFSAQQFPDLHSELNLSSLELGDSALYFCASSVAVSNTGELFFGEGSRLTVL.

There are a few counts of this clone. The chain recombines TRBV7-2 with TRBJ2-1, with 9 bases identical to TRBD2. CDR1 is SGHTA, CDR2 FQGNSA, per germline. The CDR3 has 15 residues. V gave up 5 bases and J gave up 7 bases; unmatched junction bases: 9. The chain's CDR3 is CASSPLAGVRNEQFF. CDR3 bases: TGTGCCAGCAGCCCTTTAGCGGGAGTCAGGAATGAGCAGTTCTTC.

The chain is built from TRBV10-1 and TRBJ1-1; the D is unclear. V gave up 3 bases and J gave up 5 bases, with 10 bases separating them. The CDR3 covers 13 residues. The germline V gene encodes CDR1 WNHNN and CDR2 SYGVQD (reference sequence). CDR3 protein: CASSEPGWTEAFF. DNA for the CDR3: TGCGCCAGCAGTGAACCGGGTTGGACTGAAGCTTTCTTT.

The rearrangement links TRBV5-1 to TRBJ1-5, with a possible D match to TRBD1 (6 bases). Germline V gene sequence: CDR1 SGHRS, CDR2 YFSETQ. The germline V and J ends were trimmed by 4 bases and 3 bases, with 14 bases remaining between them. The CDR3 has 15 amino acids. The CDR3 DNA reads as TGCGCCAGCAGCCCCACAGGGTACTACAATCAGCCCCAGCATTTT. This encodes CASSPTGYYNQPQHF.

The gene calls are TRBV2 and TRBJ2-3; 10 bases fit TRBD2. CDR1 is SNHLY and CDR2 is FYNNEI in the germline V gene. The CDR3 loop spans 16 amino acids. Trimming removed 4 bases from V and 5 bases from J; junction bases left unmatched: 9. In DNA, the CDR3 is TGTGCCAGCAGTGCACAAGCGGGGGGGATTAAAGATACGCAGTATTTT. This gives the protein CASSAQAGGIKDTQYF.

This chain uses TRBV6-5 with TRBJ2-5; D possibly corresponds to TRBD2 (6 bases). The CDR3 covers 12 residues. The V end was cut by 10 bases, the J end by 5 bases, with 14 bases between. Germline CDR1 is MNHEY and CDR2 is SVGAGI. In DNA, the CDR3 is TGTGCCATCGGTGGAGGGCGGGAGACCCAGTACTTC. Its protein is CAIGGGRETQYF.

This CDR3 reads CATDPGGSYEQYF. The DNA for the CDR3 is TGTGCCACCGATCCGGGAGGCTCCTACGAGCAGTACTTC. The rearrangement joins TRBV19 to TRBJ2-7, with TRBD2 matching 7 bases. Germline-derived CDR1 and CDR2 are LNHDA and SQIVND (reference sequence). V shed 10 bases, J shed 0 bases, and the junction held 6 bases outside the gene matches. CDR3 length: 13 residues.

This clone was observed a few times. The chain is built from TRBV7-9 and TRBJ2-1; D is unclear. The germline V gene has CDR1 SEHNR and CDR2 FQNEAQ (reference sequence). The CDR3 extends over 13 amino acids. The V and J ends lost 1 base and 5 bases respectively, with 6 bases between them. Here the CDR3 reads CASSLVGNNEQFF. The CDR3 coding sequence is TGTGCCAGCAGCTTAGTCGGTAACAATGAGCAGTTCTTC.

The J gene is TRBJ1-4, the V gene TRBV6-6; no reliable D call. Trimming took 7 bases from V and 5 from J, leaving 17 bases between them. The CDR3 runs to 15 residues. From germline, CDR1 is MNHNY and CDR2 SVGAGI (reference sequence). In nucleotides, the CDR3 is TGTGCCAGCAACCAGAATGGTAGCCCCAATGAAAAACTGTTTTTT. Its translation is CASNQNGSPNEKLFF.

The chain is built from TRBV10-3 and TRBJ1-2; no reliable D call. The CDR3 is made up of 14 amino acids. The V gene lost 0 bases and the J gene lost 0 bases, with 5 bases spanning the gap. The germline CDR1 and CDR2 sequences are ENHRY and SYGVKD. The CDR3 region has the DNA TGTGCCATCAGTGAGTCGAGGACTAACTATGGCTACACCTTC. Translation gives CAISESRTNYGYTF.

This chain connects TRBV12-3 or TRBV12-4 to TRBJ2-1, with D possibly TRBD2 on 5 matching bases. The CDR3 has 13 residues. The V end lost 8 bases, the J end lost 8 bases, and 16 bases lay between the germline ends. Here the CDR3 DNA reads TGTGCCAGCGGGAGAGGGTATAGGGATGAGCAGTTCTTC. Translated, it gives CASGRGYRDEQFF.

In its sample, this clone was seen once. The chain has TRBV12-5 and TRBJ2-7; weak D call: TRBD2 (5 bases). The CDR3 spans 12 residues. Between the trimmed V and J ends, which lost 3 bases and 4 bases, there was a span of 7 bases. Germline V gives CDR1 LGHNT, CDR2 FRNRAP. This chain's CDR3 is CASGFEGYEQYF. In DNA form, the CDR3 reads TGTGCTAGTGGTTTTGAGGGTTACGAGCAGTACTTC.

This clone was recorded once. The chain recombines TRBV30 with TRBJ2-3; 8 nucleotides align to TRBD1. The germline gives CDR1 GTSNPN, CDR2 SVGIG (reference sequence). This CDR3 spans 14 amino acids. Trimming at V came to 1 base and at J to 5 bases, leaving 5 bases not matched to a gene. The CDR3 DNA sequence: TGTGCCTGGAGTGCTGCAGGGGGCGTAGATACGCAGTATTTT. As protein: CAWSAAGGVDTQYF.

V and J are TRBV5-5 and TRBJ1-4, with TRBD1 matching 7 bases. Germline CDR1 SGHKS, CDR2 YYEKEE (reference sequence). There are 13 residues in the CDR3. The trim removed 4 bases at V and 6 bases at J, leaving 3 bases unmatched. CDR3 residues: CASSRTGDEKLFF. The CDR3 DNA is TGTGCCAGCAGCCGAACAGGGGATGAAAAACTGTTTTTT.

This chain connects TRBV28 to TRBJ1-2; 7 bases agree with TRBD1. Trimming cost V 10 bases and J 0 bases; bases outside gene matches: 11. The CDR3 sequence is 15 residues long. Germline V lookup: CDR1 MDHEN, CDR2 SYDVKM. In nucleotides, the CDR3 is TGTGCCACCATCCCAGGGGGAAGGACTAACTATGGCTACACCTTC. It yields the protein CATIPGGRTNYGYTF.

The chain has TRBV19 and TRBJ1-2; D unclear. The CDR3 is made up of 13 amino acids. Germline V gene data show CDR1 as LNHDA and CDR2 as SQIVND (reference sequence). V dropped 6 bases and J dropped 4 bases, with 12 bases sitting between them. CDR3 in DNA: TGTGCCAGTAGCCGAGAGCCTAGCTATGGCTACACCTTC. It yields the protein CASSREPSYGYTF.